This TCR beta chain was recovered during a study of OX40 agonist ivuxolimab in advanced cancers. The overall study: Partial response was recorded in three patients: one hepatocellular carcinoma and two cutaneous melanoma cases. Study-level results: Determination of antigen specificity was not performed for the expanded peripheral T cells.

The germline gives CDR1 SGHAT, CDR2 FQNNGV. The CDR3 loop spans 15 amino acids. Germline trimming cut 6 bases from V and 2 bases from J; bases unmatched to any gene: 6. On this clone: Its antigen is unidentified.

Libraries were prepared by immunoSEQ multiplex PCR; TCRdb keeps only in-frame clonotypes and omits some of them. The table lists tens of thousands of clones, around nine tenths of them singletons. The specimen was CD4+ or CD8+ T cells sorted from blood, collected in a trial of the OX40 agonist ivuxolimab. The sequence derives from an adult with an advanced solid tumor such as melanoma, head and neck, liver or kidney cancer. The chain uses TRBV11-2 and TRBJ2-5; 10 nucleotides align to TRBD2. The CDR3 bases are TGTGCCAGCAGACGGGGACTAGCGTTACAAGAGACCCAGTACTTC. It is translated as CASRRGLALQETQYF.